Listed here are 23 T cell receptor beta chains from one sample, sequenced in a study of blood T cell repertoires in COVID-19. Assay used: immunoSEQ multiplex PCR; TCRdb lists only in-frame clones, some missing. The sample carries 200,000 to 250,000 clones, 85% recorded once. Sequenced: peripheral blood. Receptor source: a man between 50 and 59 years old who had recovered from COVID-19.

This CDR3 reads CASRDPGGAYEQYF. DNA of the CDR3: TGTGCCAGCAGGGATCCAGGGGGAGCCTACGAGCAGTACTTC. The chain has TRBV28 and TRBJ2-7; TRBD1 matches 7 bases. With V trimmed by 6 bases and J by 2 bases, 7 bases remained unmatched. The CDR3 spans 14 residues. Germline CDR1 MDHEN, CDR2 SYDVKM.

The CDR3 DNA reads TGTGCCAGCAGCGATCCGGGACAGCTGGCCGTGACTGAAGCTTTCTTT. Encoded protein: CASSDPGQLAVTEAFF. The chain joins TRBV9 to TRBJ1-1; 7 nucleotides match TRBD1. This CDR3 is built from 16 residues. Per the germline V gene, CDR1 is SGDLS and CDR2 is YYNGEE. V dropped 3 bases and J dropped 5; count of bases not matched to a gene: 13. Using reference TRBV9 and TRBJ1-1 for the parts outside the CDR3, the full variable domain is DSGVTQTPKHLITATGQRVTLRCSPRSGDLSVYWYQQSLDQGLQFLIQYYNGEERAKGNILERFSAQQFPDLHSELNLSSLELGDSALYFCASSDPGQLAVTEAFFGQGTRLTVV.

This clone was seen a few times. The chain uses TRBV4-2 and TRBJ1-1, with TRBD1 identical over 9 bases. Trimming at V came to 4 bases and at J to 6 bases, leaving 6 bases not matched to a gene. The CDR3 runs 14 residues. Germline lookup yields CDR1 LGHNA and CDR2 YNFKEQ. The CDR3 protein is CASSLDRGEPEAFF. DNA for the CDR3: TGTGCCAGCAGCCTCGACAGGGGGGAGCCTGAAGCTTTCTTT.

The chain is built from TRBV18 and TRBJ1-4; maybe TRBD1 (5 bases). CDR1 and CDR2 from the germline V gene are KGHSH and LQKENI. CDR3 size: 15 residues. The V gene lost 2 bases and the J gene lost 6 bases, with 13 bases spanning the gap. CDR3 coding DNA: TGTGCCAGCTCACCAATCAGGGAACGGGATGAAAAACTGTTTTTT. This codes for CASSPIRERDEKLFF. Combining the CDR3 with reference TRBV18 and TRBJ1-4 gives the whole variable domain NAGVMQNPRHLVRRRGQEARLRCSPMKGHSHVYWYRQLPEEGLKFMVYLQKENIIDESGMPKERFSAEFPKEGPSILRIQQVVRGDSAAYFCASSPIRERDEKLFFGSGTQLSVL.

The V and J genes are TRBV6-5 and TRBJ1-2, with 7 nucleotides matching TRBD1. The CDR3 is 13 amino acids. Germline V gene sequence: CDR1 MNHEY, CDR2 SVGAGI. Trimming cost V 6 bases and J 7 bases; bases outside gene matches: 8. The CDR3 protein is CASSRDRVGGYTF. CDR3 in DNA: TGTGCCAGCAGCCGAGACAGGGTTGGTGGCTACACCTTC.

This clone appeared a single time. V is TRBV27 and J is TRBJ1-1, with 9 nucleotides matching TRBD1. Germline trimming cut 4 bases from V and 5 bases from J; bases unmatched to any gene: 8. CDR3 length: 15 residues. CDR1 MNHEY and CDR2 SMNVEV come from the germline V gene (reference sequence). The CDR3 coding sequence is TGTGCCAGCAGTTCCCCCTCGACAGGGGGTACTGAAGCTTTCTTT. Protein sequence: CASSSPSTGGTEAFF.

The rearrangement uses TRBV30 and TRBJ2-3, with D tentatively TRBD2 (5 bases). V lost 5 bases, J lost 6 bases, and 12 bases lay in between. The germline CDR1 and CDR2 sequences are GTSNPN and SVGIG (reference sequence). The CDR3 contains 12 residues. For the CDR3, the DNA is TGTGCCTGGGGGATTATAGCGGATACGCAGTATTTT. Translating gives CAWGIIADTQYF.

The chain links TRBV7-9 to TRBJ2-3; 8 bases map to TRBD2. Germline V gene lookup returns CDR1 SEHNR and CDR2 FQNEAQ (reference sequence). V gave up 1 base and J gave up 3 bases; unmatched junction bases: 3. This CDR3 contains 15 residues. The CDR3: CASSLVSGSTDTQYF. For the CDR3, the DNA is TGTGCCAGCAGCTTAGTCAGCGGGAGTACAGATACGCAGTATTTT.

The chain recombines TRBV18 with TRBJ1-5; possibly TRBD1 for D (6 bases). Trimming removed 3 bases at V and 6 bases at J, with 12 bases between. Germline V lookup: CDR1 KGHSH, CDR2 LQKENI. The length of the CDR3 is 14 residues. CDR3 region: CASSPSGGLQPQHF. For the CDR3, the DNA is TGTGCCAGCTCACCCTCCGGGGGGCTTCAGCCCCAGCATTTT.

The rearrangement joins TRBV2 to TRBJ2-5, with D tentatively TRBD2 (5 bases). Germline V gene lookup returns CDR1 SNHLY and CDR2 FYNNEI. This CDR3 contains 11 residues. V was cut by 8 bases and J by 8 bases, with 12 bases left in between. Here the CDR3 DNA reads TGTGCCAGCGGACCCCGGGAAACCCAGTACTTC. Translating gives CASGPRETQYF. The complete variable domain, with remaining parts taken from reference TRBV2 and TRBJ2-5, reads EPEVTQTPSHQVTQMGQEVILRCVPISNHLYFYWYRQILGQKVEFLVSFYNNEISEKSEIFDDQFSVERPDGSNFTLKIRSTKLEDSAMYFCASGPRETQYFGPGTRLLVL.

This clone was seen once. The chain is built from TRBV27 and TRBJ2-3, with 15 bases lining up with TRBD2. Germline V gene sequence: CDR1 MNHEY, CDR2 SMNVEV (reference sequence). The V segment lost 5 bases and the J segment 5 bases; nucleotides outside the gene matches: 11. The CDR3 has 18 amino acids. The CDR3, as DNA: TGTGCCAGCAGTCCCTGGACTAGCGGGAGGGCCGTTGGAGATACGCAGTATTTT. Protein sequence: CASSPWTSGRAVGDTQYF.

This rearrangement joins TRBV5-5 to TRBJ2-1; the match to TRBD2 covers 7 bases. The germline V gene encodes CDR1 SGHKS and CDR2 YYEKEE (reference sequence). CDR3 length: 16 residues. J lost 0 bases, V lost 6 bases, and 9 bases had no gene match. DNA for the CDR3: TGTGCCAGCAACCCCACTAGCGCCAGCTCCTACAATGAGCAGTTCTTC. Translation: CASNPTSASSYNEQFF.

The chain uses TRBV3-1 (or the pseudogene TRBV3-2) and TRBJ1-4; no reliable D call. CDR1 and CDR2 (germline): LGHDT, YNNKEL (reference sequence). The CDR3 is 15 amino acids. Trimming took 7 bases from V and 4 from J, leaving 16 bases between them. CDR3 DNA: TGTGCCAGCACCACAACTCGGGGTCTTAATGAAAAACTGTTTTTT. It codes for CASTTTRGLNEKLFF.

V usage is TRBV10-2 and J usage is TRBJ1-6; D remains ambiguous. Germline values: CDR1 WSHSY, CDR2 SAAADI. The CDR3 spans 16 residues. V gave up 7 bases and J gave up 4 bases, with 17 bases separating them. As DNA, the CDR3 is TGCGCCAGCAAATCTAGCATCGCGCCTTATAATTCACCCCTCCACTTT. Its protein is CASKSSIAPYNSPLHF.

This clone was detected only once. The chain is built from TRBV19 and TRBJ1-1, with TRBD1 matching 8 bases. Unmatched junction bases numbered 8, after V lost 5 bases and J lost 0 bases. CDR3 length: 16 residues. The germline gives CDR1 LNHDA, CDR2 SQIVND (reference sequence). The CDR3 region is CASSQDRGVLNTEAFF. CDR3 sequence (DNA): TGTGCCAGTAGTCAAGACAGGGGTGTATTGAACACTGAAGCTTTCTTT.

The gene calls are TRBV30 and TRBJ1-1; D is undetermined. The CDR3 totals 12 residues. Germline V lookup: CDR1 GTSNPN, CDR2 SVGIG (reference sequence). Trimming removed 2 bases at V and 5 bases at J, with 9 bases between. The CDR3 nucleotides read TGTGCCTGGAGTTCCCCTACGACTGAAGCTTTCTTT. Translated: CAWSSPTTEAFF.

This rearrangement joins TRBV24-1 to TRBJ2-3, with D possibly TRBD2 on 7 matching bases. CDR1 and CDR2 from the germline V gene are KGHDR and SFDVKD. V was pared by 2 bases and J by 4 bases, with 15 bases between. CDR3 length: 16 residues. Here the CDR3 reads CATSDWGGPGSDTQYF. CDR3 coding DNA: TGTGCCACCAGTGATTGGGGGGGCCCAGGGTCAGATACGCAGTATTTT.

This chain joins TRBV7-9 and TRBJ2-4; unclear D gene. Germline lookup yields CDR1 SEHNR and CDR2 FQNEAQ (reference sequence). Trimming pared 0 bases from V and 6 bases from J, leaving 9 bases between. The CDR3 is made up of 14 amino acids. In nucleotides, the CDR3 is TGTGCCAGCAGCTTAGCGAGAAGCGCAAACATTCAGTACTTC. Encoded protein: CASSLARSANIQYF.

The chain recombines TRBV4-2 with TRBJ2-2, with D perhaps matching TRBD1 (7 bases). CDR1 and CDR2 (germline): LGHNA, YNFKEQ. Trimming left V 0 bases short and J 5 bases short, with 16 bases between. CDR3 length equals 17 residues. The CDR3 DNA sequence: TGTGCCAGCAGCCAAGATATGGAGGGGGCCGGGACCGGGGAGCTGTTTTTT. Its protein is CASSQDMEGAGTGELFF.

This clone was observed a few times. This sequence joins TRBV11-2 and TRBJ1-3; D perhaps matches TRBD1 (5 bases). Germline CDR1 SGHAT, CDR2 FQNNGV. V was cut by 5 bases and J by 4 bases, with 18 bases left in between. There are 16 residues in the CDR3. The CDR3 region is CASSPLRAGTGNTIYF. The CDR3 coding sequence is TGTGCCAGCAGCCCCCTGAGGGCGGGGACCGGAAACACCATATATTTT.

The V call is TRBV6-6, the J call TRBJ2-7, with TRBD2 matching over 12 bases. The germline V gene encodes CDR1 MNHNY and CDR2 SVGAGI (reference sequence). The CDR3 length is 16 residues. Trimming at V came to 5 bases and at J to 3 bases, leaving 8 bases not matched to a gene. CDR3 sequence: CASSLTGLAGGYEQYF. The CDR3 DNA reads as TGTGCCAGCAGTCTGACGGGACTAGCGGGCGGCTACGAGCAGTACTTC.

The rearrangement links TRBV19 to TRBJ2-2; 7 nucleotides align to TRBD2. With 3 bases clipped from V and 4 bases from J, the junction kept 11 bases outside the gene matches. This CDR3 region has 17 residues. Per germline, CDR1 LNHDA and CDR2 SQIVND (reference sequence). CDR3 region: CASSISRTRMGTGELFF. The CDR3 bases are TGTGCCAGTAGTATCTCTAGGACTAGGATGGGCACCGGGGAGCTGTTTTTT.

This rearrangement joins TRBV5-1 to TRBJ2-1; the D gene is possibly TRBD2 (5 bases). Deletions cut 1 base from V and 5 bases from J, with 13 bases between. The CDR3 is 15 amino acids. Germline CDR1 SGHRS, CDR2 YFSETQ. The CDR3 nucleotides are TGCGCCAGCAGCTTGACAACTAGTGGAGACAATGAGCAGTTCTTC. Encoded protein: CASSLTTSGDNEQFF.